The clone carrying this T cell receptor beta chain was seen more than once but under ten times. The sample belongs to a study of blood T cell repertoires in COVID-19. The wider study: Spain, Italy and the United States supplied samples that represented acute and convalescent COVID-19. Sample material is recorded as cDNA or gDNA derived from T cells, B-cell-depleted T cells, or PBMCs.

This CDR3 is 18 amino acids long. With V trimmed by 5 bases and J by 0 bases, 12 bases remained unmatched. Authors' methods: The assay estimated nucleated cells by amplifying reference gene primers. This table comes from immunoSEQ multiplex PCR, and its TCRdb copy is limited to in-frame clones, with some not included. The V and J calls and clone size come from that table; D and trimming were worked out from the DNA. The sample contains hundreds of thousands of clones, roughly nine tenths of which appear only once. The clonotype was recovered from a woman aged 45-59 years with acute or convalescent COVID-19. The chain joins TRBV23-1 to TRBJ1-4; 7 bases fit TRBD1. TRBV23-1 has ORF status, its function being uncertain. The sample consisted of peripheral blood. The CDR3 nucleotides read TGCGCCAGCAGTGGGGGCAGGGGGGTATATGCAACTAATGAAAAACTGTTTTTT. Translation: CASSGGRGVYATNEKLFF.